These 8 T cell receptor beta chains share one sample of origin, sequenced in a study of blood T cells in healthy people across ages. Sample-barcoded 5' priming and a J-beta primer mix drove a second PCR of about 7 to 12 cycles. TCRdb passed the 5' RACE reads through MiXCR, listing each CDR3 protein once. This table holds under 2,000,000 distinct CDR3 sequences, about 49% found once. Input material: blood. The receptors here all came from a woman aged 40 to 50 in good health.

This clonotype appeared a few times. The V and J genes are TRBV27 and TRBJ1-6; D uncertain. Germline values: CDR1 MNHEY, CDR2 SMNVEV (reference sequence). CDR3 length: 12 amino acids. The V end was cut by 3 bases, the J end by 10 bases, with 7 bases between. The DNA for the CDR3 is TGTGCCAGCAGTTTTTTTGGCTCACCCCTCCACTTT. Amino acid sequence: CASSFFGSPLHF.

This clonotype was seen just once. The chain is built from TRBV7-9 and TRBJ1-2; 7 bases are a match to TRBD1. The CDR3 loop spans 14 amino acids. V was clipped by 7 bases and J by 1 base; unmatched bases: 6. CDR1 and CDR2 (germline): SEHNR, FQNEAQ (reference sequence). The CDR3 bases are TGTGCCAGCAATAGACGGGACAGTAACTATGGCTACACCTTC. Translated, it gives CASNRRDSNYGYTF.

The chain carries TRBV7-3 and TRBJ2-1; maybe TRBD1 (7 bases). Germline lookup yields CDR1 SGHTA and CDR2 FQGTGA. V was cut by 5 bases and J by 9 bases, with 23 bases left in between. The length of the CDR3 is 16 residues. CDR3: CASSPAGQHGRGEQFF. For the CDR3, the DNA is TGTGCCAGCAGCCCGGCGGGACAGCACGGTAGAGGTGAGCAGTTCTTC. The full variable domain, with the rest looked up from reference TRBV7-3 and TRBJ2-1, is GAGVSQTPSNKVTEKGKYVELRCDPISGHTALYWYRQSLGQGPEFLIYFQGTGAADDSGLPNDRFFAVRPEGSVSTLKIQRTERGDSAVYLCASSPAGQHGRGEQFFGPGTRLTVL.

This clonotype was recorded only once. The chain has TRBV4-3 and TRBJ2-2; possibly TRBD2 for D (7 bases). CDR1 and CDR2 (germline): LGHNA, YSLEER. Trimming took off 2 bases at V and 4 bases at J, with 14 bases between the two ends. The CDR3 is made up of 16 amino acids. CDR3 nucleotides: TGCGCCAGCAGCCAATTGGCAGGGGAGGGCACCGGGGAGCTGTTTTTT. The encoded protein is CASSQLAGEGTGELFF.

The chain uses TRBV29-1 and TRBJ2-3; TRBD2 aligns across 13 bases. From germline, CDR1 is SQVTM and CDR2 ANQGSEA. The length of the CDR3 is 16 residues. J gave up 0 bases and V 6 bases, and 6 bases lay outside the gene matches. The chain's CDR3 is CSVAGLAGVSTDTQYF. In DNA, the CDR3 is TGCAGCGTAGCTGGACTAGCGGGGGTGAGCACAGATACGCAGTATTTT.

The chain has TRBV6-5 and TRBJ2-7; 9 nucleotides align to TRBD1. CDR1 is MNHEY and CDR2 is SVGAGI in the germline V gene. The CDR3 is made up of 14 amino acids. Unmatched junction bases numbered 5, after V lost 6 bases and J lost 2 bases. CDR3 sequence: CASSGTGLPYEQYF. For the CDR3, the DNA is TGTGCCAGCAGCGGGACAGGGCTCCCCTACGAGCAGTACTTC.

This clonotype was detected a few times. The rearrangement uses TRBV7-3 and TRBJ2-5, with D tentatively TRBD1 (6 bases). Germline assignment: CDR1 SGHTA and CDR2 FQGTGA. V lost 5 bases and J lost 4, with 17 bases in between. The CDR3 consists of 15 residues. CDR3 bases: TGTGCCAGCAGCCCAATCTCTGGGGGCCGAGAGACCCAGTACTTC. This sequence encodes CASSPISGGRETQYF.

The CDR3 DNA is TGCAGTGCTAGCCGGGGACAGGGTCAGACCCAGTACTTC. Encoded protein: CSASRGQGQTQYF. The V and J genes are TRBV20-1 and TRBJ2-7, with 9 bases lining up with TRBD1. The J call is uncertain, as TRBJ2-5 better fits the DNA end. The CDR3 runs 13 residues. CDR1 DFQATT and CDR2 SNEGSKA come from the germline V gene (reference sequence).